These T cell receptor beta chains were read from a single sample in a study of T cell responses to AZD1222 COVID-19 vaccine. Method: immunoSEQ multiplex PCR; TCRdb's copy keeps in-frame clones and lacks some. This sample carries 150,000 or so clones, approximately 86% of them seen once, and the ten largest clones take roughly 7%. The sequencing here drew on peripheral blood, taken after recovery from COVID-19. The receptor source for this set is an adult who had recovered from COVID-19. Each CDR3 is given without its conserved first and last residue. Size tells how often a clone was seen (once, few, many) or the class of an expanded clone, and some rows leave it out.

clone_size: -; v_call: TRBV7-6; j_call: TRBJ2-7; cdr3_aa: ASSLIAGSNSEQY
clone_size: -; v_call: TRBV5-4; j_call: TRBJ1-1; cdr3_aa: ASSPRGGGKTEAF
clone_size: -; v_call: TRBV4-2; j_call: TRBJ2-3; cdr3_aa: ASSQGTSGGLTDTQY
clone_size: -; v_call: TRBV5-1; j_call: TRBJ1-1; cdr3_aa: ASSLDTTNTEAF
clone_size: -; v_call: TRBV3-1/TRBV3-2; j_call: TRBJ2-7; cdr3_aa: ASSQNVEDEQY
clone_size: -; v_call: TRBV5-6; j_call: TRBJ2-4; cdr3_aa: ASSLDGLAKNIQY
clone_size: -; v_call: TRBV5-1; j_call: TRBJ1-1; cdr3_aa: ASSLAGGQITEAF
clone_size: -; v_call: TRBV7-8; j_call: TRBJ1-5; cdr3_aa: ASSWGATQPQH
clone_size: -; v_call: TRBV2; j_call: TRBJ2-3; cdr3_aa: ASSSLDRTYTQY
clone_size: few; v_call: TRBV27; j_call: TRBJ2-7; cdr3_aa: ASSFGMSPYEQY
clone_size: -; v_call: TRBV3-1/TRBV3-2; j_call: TRBJ1-2; cdr3_aa: ASSLVQNYGYT
clone_size: -; v_call: TRBV18; j_call: TRBJ2-5; cdr3_aa: ASSPRRPGQGLFMETQY
clone_size: -; v_call: TRBV19; j_call: TRBJ2-1; cdr3_aa: ASSGSGGSSYNEQF
clone_size: -; v_call: TRBV6-2/TRBV6-3; j_call: TRBJ2-7; cdr3_aa: ASSLIRGYEQY
clone_size: -; v_call: TRBV4-2; j_call: TRBJ2-7; cdr3_aa: ASSREVDTTYEQY
clone_size: -; v_call: TRBV29-1; j_call: TRBJ1-4; cdr3_aa: SVEDPSGKEKLF
clone_size: -; v_call: TRBV28; j_call: TRBJ1-2; cdr3_aa: ASRSPWTGANGYT
clone_size: -; v_call: TRBV5-1; j_call: TRBJ2-7; cdr3_aa: ASSLRASGSYEQY
clone_size: -; v_call: TRBV2; j_call: TRBJ2-7; cdr3_aa: ASRWGAGRIYEQY
clone_size: -; v_call: TRBV16; j_call: TRBJ1-6; cdr3_aa: ASSRQVSSYNSPLH
clone_size: -; v_call: TRBV27; j_call: TRBJ2-2; cdr3_aa: ASSFVRTGELF
clone_size: once; v_call: TRBV3-1/TRBV3-2; j_call: TRBJ2-3; cdr3_aa: ASSQGAWVTADTQY
clone_size: -; v_call: TRBV6-2/TRBV6-3; j_call: TRBJ1-2; cdr3_aa: ASSSTGGTYGYT
clone_size: -; v_call: TRBV24-1; j_call: TRBJ2-1; cdr3_aa: ATSDATGSDEQF
clone_size: -; v_call: TRBV28; j_call: TRBJ2-5; cdr3_aa: ASSSTGGRETQY
clone_size: -; v_call: TRBV9; j_call: TRBJ2-2; cdr3_aa: ASSGSTGYGGELF
clone_size: -; v_call: TRBV2; j_call: TRBJ2-7; cdr3_aa: ASSERAGGYEQY
clone_size: -; v_call: TRBV7-9; j_call: TRBJ1-4; cdr3_aa: ASSSDRGRNEKLF
clone_size: -; v_call: TRBV21-1; j_call: TRBJ2-7; cdr3_aa: ASIAARTDRGLTYEQY
clone_size: -; v_call: TRBV6-5; j_call: TRBJ2-7; cdr3_aa: AATGTGLRGQY
clone_size: -; v_call: TRBV7-3; j_call: TRBJ2-1; cdr3_aa: ASSLNRDLSNEQF
clone_size: -; v_call: TRBV29-1; j_call: TRBJ2-4; cdr3_aa: SALAGADIQY
clone_size: -; v_call: TRBV25-1; j_call: TRBJ2-2; cdr3_aa: ASRPTGGRNTGELF
clone_size: -; v_call: TRBV18; j_call: TRBJ1-2; cdr3_aa: ASSPRTVVNYGYT
clone_size: once; v_call: TRBV5-1; j_call: TRBJ1-4; cdr3_aa: ASSPGQGREKLF
clone_size: -; v_call: TRBV6-5; j_call: TRBJ2-6; cdr3_aa: ASSYNRLSGANVLT
clone_size: -; v_call: TRBV2; j_call: TRBJ1-1; cdr3_aa: ASSDNEGRTEAF
clone_size: -; v_call: TRBV5-1; j_call: TRBJ1-1; cdr3_aa: ASSLAEGGGTEAF
clone_size: -; v_call: TRBV7-9; j_call: TRBJ2-1; cdr3_aa: ASSFFSGGGEQF
clone_size: -; v_call: TRBV19; j_call: TRBJ1-4; cdr3_aa: ASSSREEKLF
clone_size: -; v_call: TRBV2; j_call: TRBJ2-3; cdr3_aa: ASSEQGSTDTQY
clone_size: -; v_call: TRBV5-1; j_call: TRBJ1-1; cdr3_aa: ASRSTGGGTEAF
clone_size: -; v_call: TRBV29-1; j_call: TRBJ2-5; cdr3_aa: SVKLAQGSETQY
clone_size: -; v_call: TRBV6-2/TRBV6-3; j_call: TRBJ1-5; cdr3_aa: ASSYSGDSQNQPQH